Listed here are 26 T cell receptor beta chains from one sample, sequenced in a study of blood T cell repertoires in COVID-19. Sequencing was performed with immunoSEQ multiplex PCR; in TCRdb, only in-frame clones are kept and a portion is missing. The profile covers hundreds of thousands of clones, with nearly 90% appearing a single time and over 9.5% taken by the ten largest. The sequenced sample consisted of peripheral blood. The source is a woman aged 18-29 years who had recovered from COVID-19.

The chain carries TRBV7-9 and TRBJ2-7, with D hard to call. V was trimmed by 1 base and J by 5 bases, leaving 18 bases between them. Germline loops: CDR1 SEHNR, CDR2 FQNEAQ (reference sequence). There are 16 residues in the CDR3. CDR3 loop: CASSLGATATTHEQYF. Written as DNA, the CDR3 is TGTGCCAGCAGCTTAGGGGCTACCGCCACGACCCACGAGCAGTACTTC.

The chain joins TRBV9 to TRBJ2-5; 7 bases map to TRBD1. V lost 4 bases and J lost 2; bases outside the gene matches: 5. This CDR3 has 14 residues. The germline V gene encodes CDR1 SGDLS and CDR2 YYNGEE. The CDR3 nucleotides read TGTGCCAGCAGCCCCCCAGGGGGACAAGAGACCCAGTACTTC. Protein sequence: CASSPPGGQETQYF.

The chain employs TRBV19 and TRBJ1-1; D is ambiguous. The germline CDR1 and CDR2 sequences are LNHDA and SQIVND (reference sequence). The CDR3 has 14 amino acids. V gave up 1 base and J gave up 4 bases, with 10 bases separating them. The CDR3 sequence: CASSIALAGTEAFF. In DNA, the CDR3 is TGTGCCAGTAGTATAGCCCTCGCGGGCACTGAAGCTTTCTTT.

This chain connects TRBV4-2 to TRBJ1-1; no firm D call. Germline V gene lookup returns CDR1 LGHNA and CDR2 YNFKEQ. The CDR3 is made up of 15 amino acids. The germline V and J ends were trimmed by 0 bases and 5 bases, with 13 bases remaining between them. The DNA for the CDR3 is TGTGCCAGCAGCCAAGAAATAGGGTCGGGGACTGAAGCTTTCTTT. It translates to CASSQEIGSGTEAFF.

Details on this clone: The sample has other DNA sequences that encode this CDR3 too. The CDR3 sequence is CASSPGTGGYEQYF. The CDR3 region has the DNA TGTGCCAGCAGCCCCGGGACAGGGGGCTACGAGCAGTACTTC. V is TRBV5-6 and J is TRBJ2-7; TRBD1 matches 11 bases. J was trimmed by 3 bases and V by 4 bases; bases with no gene match: 3. CDR1 and CDR2 (germline): SGHDT, YYEEEE. The CDR3 spans 14 residues.

The chain links TRBV5-1 to TRBJ2-7; maybe TRBD2 (6 bases). The length of the CDR3 is 15 residues. Germline-derived CDR1 and CDR2 are SGHRS and YFSETQ. The V gene lost 4 bases and the J gene lost 5 bases, with 19 bases spanning the gap. As DNA, the CDR3 is TGCGCCAGCAGCGCCTATTCGAGAGGAGGGAACGAGCAGTACTTC. This codes for CASSAYSRGGNEQYF.

This sequence joins TRBV7-3 and TRBJ2-1; 9 bases line up with TRBD2. V dropped 5 bases and J dropped 5; count of bases not matched to a gene: 7. This CDR3 has 15 amino acids. CDR1 is SGHTA and CDR2 is FQGTGA in the germline V gene. The CDR3 loop reads CASSRSTSGHNEQFF. In DNA form, the CDR3 reads TGTGCCAGCAGCCGTTCGACTAGCGGACACAATGAGCAGTTCTTC.

The chain joins TRBV18 to TRBJ2-2; TRBD2 is a possible D gene (5 bases). V was pared by 6 bases and J by 4 bases, with 18 bases between. The CDR3 totals 16 residues. Germline assignment: CDR1 KGHSH and CDR2 LQKENI. The CDR3 bases are TGTGCCAGCTCCGGACCCGTTCGGGATGTCACCGGGGAGCTGTTTTTT. It is translated as CASSGPVRDVTGELFF.

The chain employs TRBV29-1 and TRBJ2-3; D may be TRBD2 (5 bases). The V and J ends lost 4 bases and 1 base respectively, with 6 bases between them. The germline gives CDR1 SQVTM, CDR2 ANQGSEA. CDR3 size: 12 residues. Here the CDR3 reads CSVGLRTDTQYF. The CDR3 coding sequence is TGCAGCGTTGGACTACGCACAGATACGCAGTATTTT.

This clone has a single count. J is TRBJ2-5 and V is TRBV13, with 9 nucleotides matching TRBD1. The germline V gene has CDR1 PRHDT and CDR2 FYEKMQ (reference sequence). The CDR3 loop spans 15 amino acids. The junction had 3 bases not matched to a gene; V was cut back by 2 bases and J by 2 bases. CDR3 sequence reads: CASSLWGTGQETQYF. In DNA, the CDR3 is TGTGCCAGCAGCTTATGGGGGACAGGGCAAGAGACCCAGTACTTC.

The CDR3 reads CASSLAGTDRGTEAFF. CDR3 nucleotide sequence: TGTGCCAGCAGCTTGGCCGGGACAGACCGTGGCACTGAAGCTTTCTTT. The chain is built from TRBV5-5 and TRBJ1-1; 7 bases are a match to TRBD1. This CDR3 is built from 16 residues. With 0 bases clipped from V and 4 bases from J, the junction kept 9 bases outside the gene matches. The germline V gene encodes CDR1 SGHKS and CDR2 YYEKEE (reference sequence).

V usage is TRBV7-3 and J usage is TRBJ1-2; 8 positions agree with TRBD1. The CDR3 loop spans 15 amino acids. J lost 7 bases, V lost 3 bases, and 10 bases had no gene match. The germline gives CDR1 SGHTA, CDR2 FQGTGA. The CDR3 nucleotides are TGTGCCAGCAGCTTTGAACCGGGACAGGAAACTGGCTACACCTTC. Amino acid sequence: CASSFEPGQETGYTF.

The chain uses TRBV10-3 and TRBJ2-5; the D gene is possibly TRBD1 (7 bases). The CDR3 is 14 amino acids. Trimming pared 7 bases from V and 2 bases from J, leaving 14 bases between. In germline, CDR1 is ENHRY, CDR2 SYGVKD. The CDR3 DNA is TGTGCCATCAACAAACAGGGGACTCAAGAGACCCAGTACTTC. Its translation is CAINKQGTQETQYF.

This chain links TRBV5-8 with TRBJ2-7; D is possibly TRBD1 (5 bases). Germline CDR1 is SGHTS and CDR2 is YDEGEE. Between the trimmed V and J ends, which lost 1 base and 4 bases, there was a span of 6 bases. CDR3 length: 12 residues. CDR3 sequence reads: CASSLTGYEQYF. The CDR3 DNA reads as TGTGCCAGCAGCTTGACAGGATACGAGCAGTACTTC.

The chain links TRBV7-9 to TRBJ1-1; D may be TRBD1 (6 bases). With 7 bases removed from V and 0 bases from J, the gap between germline ends came to 18 bases. This CDR3 comprises 16 residues. Germline V gene sequence: CDR1 SEHNR, CDR2 FQNEAQ (reference sequence). The CDR3 DNA reads TGTGCCAGCACCGATCGACCGGGACACATGAACACTGAAGCTTTCTTT. This translates into CASTDRPGHMNTEAFF.

V is TRBV24-1 and J is TRBJ1-4, with no clear D. The CDR3 spans 13 residues. In germline, CDR1 is KGHDR, CDR2 SFDVKD. V was cut by 8 bases and J by 4 bases, with 10 bases left in between. The CDR3 sequence is CATTDGFNEKLFF. The CDR3 coding sequence is TGTGCCACCACCGACGGGTTTAATGAAAAACTGTTTTTT.

This rearrangement joins TRBV5-1 to TRBJ2-7; 7 nucleotides agree with TRBD1. J lost 1 base, V lost 2 bases, and 6 bases had no gene match. CDR1 and CDR2 (germline): SGHRS, YFSETQ. The CDR3 is 15 residues long. In nucleotides, the CDR3 is TGCGCCAGCAGCTTCCACGAGGGGGCGTCCTACGAGCAGTACTTC. This encodes CASSFHEGASYEQYF. The full variable domain, rest sourced from reference TRBV5-1 and TRBJ2-7, is KAGVTQTPRYLIKTRGQQVTLSCSPISGHRSVSWYQQTPGQGLQFLFEYFSETQRNKGNFPGRFSGRQFSNSRSEMNVSTLELGDSALYLCASSFHEGASYEQYFGPGTRLTVT.

The chain uses TRBV29-1 and TRBJ1-1; TRBD1 matches at 9 bases. The CDR3 contains 14 residues. Looked up from germline, CDR1 is SQVTM and CDR2 is ANQGSEA. J lost 3 bases, V lost 5 bases, and 7 bases had no gene match. The CDR3 DNA reads TGCAGCGTTCACGAAAGGACAGGGGACACTGAAGCTTTCTTT. Translation: CSVHERTGDTEAFF. Full variable domain (missing parts from reference TRBV29-1 and TRBJ1-1): SAVISQKPSRDICQRGTSLTIQCQVDSQVTMMFWYRQQPGQSLTLIATANQGSEATYESGFVIDKFPISRPNLTFSTLTVSNMSPEDSSIYLCSVHERTGDTEAFFGQGTRLTVV.

The V call is TRBV6-5, the J call TRBJ2-2, with 7 bases fitting TRBD1. The CDR3 totals 16 residues. Trimming removed 0 bases from V and 9 bases from J; junction bases left unmatched: 10. CDR1 and CDR2 (germline): MNHEY, SVGAGI. As DNA, the CDR3 is TGTGCCAGCAGTTACTCAATTATAACAGGGGTTCGGGAGCTGTTTTTT. Amino acids: CASSYSIITGVRELFF.

The chain joins TRBV27 to TRBJ1-5, with D perhaps matching TRBD1 (6 bases). V was pared by 5 bases and J by 4 bases, with 15 bases between. The CDR3 covers 15 residues. CDR1 MNHEY and CDR2 SMNVEV come from the germline V gene (reference sequence). The CDR3 protein is CASSPRGGRNQPQHF. For the CDR3, the DNA is TGTGCCAGCAGTCCCCGGGGGGGGCGGAATCAGCCCCAGCATTTT.

The CDR3 loop is CASSYSPGQGAAVYGYTF. The CDR3 DNA reads TGTGCCAGCAGTTACAGCCCGGGACAGGGGGCGGCGGTCTATGGCTACACCTTC. The rearrangement uses TRBV6-2 or TRBV6-3 and TRBJ1-2; TRBD1 agrees at 12 bases. Germline CDR1 MNHEY, CDR2 SVGEGT. Trimming removed 2 bases from V and 4 bases from J; junction bases left unmatched: 11. The CDR3 spans 18 residues.

The chain employs TRBV7-9 and TRBJ1-1, with unresolved D. Trimming removed 5 bases from V and 6 bases from J, with 7 bases in between. This CDR3 spans 11 amino acids. The germline CDR1 and CDR2 sequences are SEHNR and FQNEAQ (reference sequence). The DNA of the CDR3 is TGTGCCAGCAGCCCCGGGGCTGAAGCTTTCTTT. This sequence encodes CASSPGAEAFF.

The V call is TRBV4-1, the J call TRBJ1-2, with TRBD1 identical over 9 bases. The CDR3 contains 18 residues. Germline V gene sequence: CDR1 MGHRA, CDR2 YSYEKL. V trimming: 1 base; J trimming: 8 bases; junction bases outside the gene matches: 17. CDR3 loop: CASSQAGTGPLYLGGYTF. In DNA, the CDR3 is TGCGCCAGCAGCCAAGCCGGGACAGGGCCCCTCTACTTGGGCGGCTACACCTTC.

In nucleotides, the CDR3 is TGTGCCAGCTCACCTAGCGGGATTCCCTACAATGAGCAGTTCTTC. It codes for CASSPSGIPYNEQFF. The rearrangement joins TRBV18 to TRBJ2-1; the match to TRBD2 covers 8 bases. Per germline, CDR1 KGHSH and CDR2 LQKENI. This CDR3 contains 15 residues. V lost 3 bases and J lost 2; bases outside the gene matches: 3.

The V and J genes are TRBV20-1 and TRBJ1-4; D is unresolved. CDR1 and CDR2 from the germline V gene are DFQATT and SNEGSKA (reference sequence). This CDR3 has 10 amino acids. Trimming removed 5 bases at V and 4 bases at J, with 2 bases between. The CDR3 here is CSALNEKLFF. In nucleotides, the CDR3 is TGCAGTGCTCTTAATGAAAAACTGTTTTTT.

The rearrangement joins TRBV12-3 or TRBV12-4 to TRBJ1-1; D ambiguous. The CDR3 covers 13 residues. Trimming took off 4 bases at V and 0 bases at J, with 6 bases between the two ends. The CDR3 DNA sequence: TGTGCCAGCAGTTGGAGGGTGAACACTGAAGCTTTCTTT. Translated, it gives CASSWRVNTEAFF.